This T cell receptor (beta chain) was captured by sequencing in a study of blood T cell repertoires in COVID-19. TCRdb's table, derived via immunoSEQ multiplex PCR, lists solely in-frame clones and lacks some. The sample contains 300,000 to 350,000 clones, 90% of which appear only once. The ends were cut back, 1 base at V and 5 bases at J, with 13 bases in the middle. The CDR3 is made up of 15 amino acids. Germline loops: CDR1 MGHRA, CDR2 YSYEKL. Sequences were obtained from peripheral blood. The chain uses TRBV4-1 and TRBJ2-3; D perhaps matches TRBD1 (6 bases). This TCR came from a woman aged 25 to 45 with COVID-19, enrolled during active disease. This chain's CDR3 is CASSQAPRQEDTQYF. CDR3 coding DNA: TGCGCCAGCAGCCAAGCTCCTCGACAGGAAGATACGCAGTATTTT.